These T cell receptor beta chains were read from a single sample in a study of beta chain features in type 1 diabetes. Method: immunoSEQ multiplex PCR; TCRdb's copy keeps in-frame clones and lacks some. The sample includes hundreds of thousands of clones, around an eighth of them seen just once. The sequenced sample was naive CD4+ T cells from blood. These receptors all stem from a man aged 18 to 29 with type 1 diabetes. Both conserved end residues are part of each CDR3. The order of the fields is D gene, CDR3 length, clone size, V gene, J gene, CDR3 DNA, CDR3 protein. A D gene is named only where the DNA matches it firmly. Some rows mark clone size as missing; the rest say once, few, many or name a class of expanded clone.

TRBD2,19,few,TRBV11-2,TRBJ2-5,TGTGCCAGCAGCTTAGTCCGACTAGCGGGGGGGCCGATTAGAGAGACCCAGTACTTC,CASSLVRLAGGPIRETQYF
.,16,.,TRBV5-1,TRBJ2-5,TGCGCCAGCAATAGGGGGGGACCCCAGCCGGGAGAGACCCAGTACTTC,CASNRGGPQPGETQYF
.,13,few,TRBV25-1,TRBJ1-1,TGTGCCAGCAGTGATCCAACGGACACTGAAGCTTTCTTT,CASSDPTDTEAFF
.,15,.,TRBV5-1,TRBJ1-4,TGCGCCAGCAGTTGGGGGACGGCAACTAATGAAAAACTGTTTTTT,CASSWGTATNEKLFF
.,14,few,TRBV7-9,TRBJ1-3,TGTGCCAGCAGCTCCACACCCTCTGGAAACACCATATATTTT,CASSSTPSGNTIYF
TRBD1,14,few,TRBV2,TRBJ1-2,TGTGCCAGCAGTGGTGACAGGGAGACCTATGGCTACACCTTC,CASSGDRETYGYTF
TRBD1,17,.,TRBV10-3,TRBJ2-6,TGTGCCATCAGACCCGGGACAGGGGGTTCTGGGGCCAACGTCCTGACTTTC,CAIRPGTGGSGANVLTF
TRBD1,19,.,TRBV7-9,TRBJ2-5,TGTGCCAGCAGCGCGTCCGGAGGGACAGGGAGAGGAGGACAAGAGACCCAGTACTTC,CASSASGGTGRGGQETQYF
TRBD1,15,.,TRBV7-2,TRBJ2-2,TGTGCCAGCAGCTTATTCGGACAGGGAACCGGGGAGCTGTTTTTT,CASSLFGQGTGELFF
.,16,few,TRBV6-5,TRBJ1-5,TGTGCCAGCAGTTTCGACCCGGGGACCGGCAATCAGCCCCAGCATTTT,CASSFDPGTGNQPQHF
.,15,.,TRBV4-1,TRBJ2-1,TGCGCCAGCAGCCAAGGGAGCGGGCCTTACAATGAGCAGTTCTTC,CASSQGSGPYNEQFF
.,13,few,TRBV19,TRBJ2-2,TGTGCCAGTAGTCTGGGGCTCACCGGGGAGCTGTTTTTT,CASSLGLTGELFF
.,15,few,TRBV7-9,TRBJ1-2,TGTGCCAGCAGCTCTGGGGCAGGGAGCCCCTATGGCTACACCTTC,CASSSGAGSPYGYTF
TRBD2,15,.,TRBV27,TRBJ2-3,TGTGCCAGCAGTTTCTCGCGGGGGGGCAGGGATACGCAGTATTTT,CASSFSRGGRDTQYF
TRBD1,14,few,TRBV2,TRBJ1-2,TGTGCCAGCAGTGCCGACAGGGGTGGAGGGGGCTACACCTTC,CASSADRGGGGYTF
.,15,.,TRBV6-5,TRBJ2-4,TGTGCCAGCAGAGGACATACCCTAGCCAAAAACATTCAGTACTTC,CASRGHTLAKNIQYF
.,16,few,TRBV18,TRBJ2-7,TGTGCCAGCTCACCACCGCCCCGGGGGGCAACCTACGAGCAGTACTTC,CASSPPPRGATYEQYF
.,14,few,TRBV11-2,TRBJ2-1,TGTGCCAGCTGCCTTCAATCGGCTTACAATGAGCAGTTCTTC,CASCLQSAYNEQFF
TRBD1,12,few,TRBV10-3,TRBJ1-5,TGTGCCATCAGTGACGGACAGGGGACCCAGCATTTT,CAISDGQGTQHF
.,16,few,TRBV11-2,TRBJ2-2,TGTGCCAGCAGCCGCACCGGGACTTTGAACACCGGGGAGCTGTTTTTT,CASSRTGTLNTGELFF
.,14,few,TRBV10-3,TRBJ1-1,TGTGCCATCAGTGAATCAAGGGCCACGCCTGAAGCTTTCTTT,CAISESRATPEAFF
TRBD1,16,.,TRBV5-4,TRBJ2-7,TGTGCCAGCAGCCCCGCGGGGACAGGGGTCTCCTACGAGCAGTACTTC,CASSPAGTGVSYEQYF
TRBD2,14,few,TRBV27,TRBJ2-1,TGTGCCAGCACCATAAACGCCGGACTAGCGGGGTGGTTCTTC,CASTINAGLAGWFF
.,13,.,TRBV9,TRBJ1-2,TGTGCCAGCAGCTCGCGGACAGCGTATGGCTACACCTTC,CASSSRTAYGYTF
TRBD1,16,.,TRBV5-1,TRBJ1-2,TGCGCCAGCAGCTGGGGACAGGGGAGTGATAACTATGGCTACACCTTC,CASSWGQGSDNYGYTF
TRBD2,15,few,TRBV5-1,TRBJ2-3,TGCGCCAGCAGCTACACGACTAGCGGGGGAGATACGCAGTATTTT,CASSYTTSGGDTQYF
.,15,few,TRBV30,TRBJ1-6,TGTGCCTGGACCGTGGGGCGCGGCCTCAATTCACCCCTCCACTTT,CAWTVGRGLNSPLHF
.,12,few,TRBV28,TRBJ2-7,TGTGCCAGCAGTTCCAGCCCCTACGAGCAGTACTTC,CASSSSPYEQYF
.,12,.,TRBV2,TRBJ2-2,TGTGCCAGCAGCCGGGACACCGGGGAGCTGTTTTTT,CASSRDTGELFF
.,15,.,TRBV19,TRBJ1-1,TGTGCCAGTAGTCTAGGGGGAGGTGGTACCACTGAAGCTTTCTTT,CASSLGGGGTTEAFF
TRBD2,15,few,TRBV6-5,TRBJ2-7,TGTGCCAGCAGCCAACCGGGGGGGAATTTCTACGAGCAGTACTTC,CASSQPGGNFYEQYF
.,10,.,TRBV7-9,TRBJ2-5,TGTGCCAGCAGCTTACAGACCCAGTACTTC,CASSLQTQYF
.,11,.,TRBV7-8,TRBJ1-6,TGTGCCAGCAGCTTAGCGGGCCAACTCCACTTT,CASSLAGQLHF
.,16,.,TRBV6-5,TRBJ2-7,TGTGCCAGCAGTTATGGGGCCCCTCTCCTCTCCTACGAGCAGTACTTC,CASSYGAPLLSYEQYF
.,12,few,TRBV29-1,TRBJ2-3,TGCAGCGTTCATACAAGGGGGAATACGCAGTATTTT,CSVHTRGNTQYF
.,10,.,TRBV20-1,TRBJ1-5,TGCAGTGTTGACAGTGAGCCCCAGCATTTT,CSVDSEPQHF
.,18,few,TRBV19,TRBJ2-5,TGTGCCAGTAGTATAGCCCCCGCCGCGGCGGGGTACCAAGAGACCCAGTACTTC,CASSIAPAAAGYQETQYF
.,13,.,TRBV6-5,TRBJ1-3,TGTGCCAGCAGCCGGACCGAAGGAAACACCATATATTTT,CASSRTEGNTIYF
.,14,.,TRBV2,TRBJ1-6,TGTGCCAGCAGTGACGGGGCCTTGAATTCACCCCTCCACTTT,CASSDGALNSPLHF
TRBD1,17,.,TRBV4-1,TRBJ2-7,TGCGCCAGCAGCCAAGATCGGACAGGCTCGCCTGGCTACGAGCAGTACTTC,CASSQDRTGSPGYEQYF
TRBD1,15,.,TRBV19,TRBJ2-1,TGTGCCAGTAGTATAGCGGACAGGGATGTCAATGAGCAGTTCTTC,CASSIADRDVNEQFF
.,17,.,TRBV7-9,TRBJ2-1,TGTGCCAGCAGCTTATGGAACAGGCCTTTAGACTACAATGAGCAGTTCTTC,CASSLWNRPLDYNEQFF